This T cell receptor beta chain was documented in a study of CD8+CD57+ T cells in acquired aplastic anemia. The wider study: On average, sorted CD4+ and CD8+ cells gave around 3.3 ug of DNA.

The V end was cut by 3 bases, the J end by 1 base, with 12 bases between. CDR3 size: 15 residues. CDR1 is MNHNS, CDR2 SASEGT, per germline. This clonotype came up many times. TCR beta VDJ and CDR3 profiling used genomic DNA as template. TCRdb redid the calling of the reads with MiXCR, one entry per CDR3 protein. Counted here are 150,000 to 200,000 distinct CDR3 sequences, 47% occurring once; the ten biggest clones make up over 0.95%. Patients chosen for sequencing had CD8+CD57+ cells that had expanded, as shown by flow cytometry. Sequenced sample: sorted CD4+, CD8+, or CD8+CD57+ T cells (not recorded which) from PBMCs. This receptor was obtained from a human donor with aplastic anemia. The rearrangement uses TRBV6-1 and TRBJ1-1; D not resolved. The CDR3 DNA follows: TGTGCCAGCAGTGACTTTGGGCAGCCGAACACTGAAGCTTTCTTT. Translated: CASSDFGQPNTEAFF.